The table lists the clone carrying this T cell receptor beta chain with a few counts. The sample belongs to a study of PD-1 blockade in classical Hodgkin lymphoma. Each of the patients experienced relapse following autologous stem cell transplantation, and their brentuximab vedotin exposure differed. After PBMCs were thawed, their CD8+ T cells were isolated by magnetic negative selection. Assay used: immunoSEQ multiplex PCR; TCRdb lists only in-frame clones, some missing. Here the sample spans about 5,600 clones, over 65% being singletons. This material consisted of CD8+ T cells from blood, taken at baseline. This sequence originates from a human donor with classical Hodgkin lymphoma.

The CDR3 sequence: CAISESPVMDARETQYF. The CDR3 DNA is TGTGCCATCAGTGAGTCTCCCGTCATGGACGCGAGAGAGACCCAGTACTTC. The J gene is TRBJ2-5, the V gene TRBV10-3; D not certain. V lost 0 bases, J lost 4 bases, and 18 bases lay in between. Germline CDR1 is ENHRY and CDR2 is SYGVKD. There are 17 residues in the CDR3.